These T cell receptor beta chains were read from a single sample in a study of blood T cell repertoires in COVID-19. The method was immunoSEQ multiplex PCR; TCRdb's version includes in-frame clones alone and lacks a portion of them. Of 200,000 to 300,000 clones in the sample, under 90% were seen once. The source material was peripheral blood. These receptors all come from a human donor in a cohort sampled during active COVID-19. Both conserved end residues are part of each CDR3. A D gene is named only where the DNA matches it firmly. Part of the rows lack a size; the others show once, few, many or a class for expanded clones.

TGTGCCAGCAGCGTTCAGAAAAGCAATGAGCAGTTCTTC | CASSVQKSNEQFF | TRBV9 | NA | NA | TRBJ2-1
TGTGCCACCCAAACAGGGGGAGGCAATCAGCCCCAGCATTTT | CATQTGGGNQPQHF | TRBV24-1 | TRBD1 | NA | TRBJ1-5
TGTGCCAGCAGCTTAGGAGTGAACACTGAAGCTTTCTTT | CASSLGVNTEAFF | TRBV11-3 | NA | NA | TRBJ1-1
TGTGCCAGCAGCTTGGGGTTTACAGGGGGCGGCTATGGCTACACCTTC | CASSLGFTGGGYGYTF | TRBV5-4 | TRBD1 | NA | TRBJ1-2
TGTGCCAGCTCACCACGACAGGGGGCTCAGACCCAGTACTTC | CASSPRQGAQTQYF | TRBV18 | TRBD1 | NA | TRBJ2-5
TGTGCCAGCAGCTTCTACCGCCTAAAGAGGACCTACGAGCAGTACTTC | CASSFYRLKRTYEQYF | TRBV5-6 | NA | NA | TRBJ2-7
TGTGCCACCAGTGATTTGACAGAGTACACCGGGGAGCTGTTTTTT | CATSDLTEYTGELFF | TRBV24-1 | NA | NA | TRBJ2-2
TGTGCCAGCAGTGGAGACAGGGTGGTTGAGACCCAGTACTTC | CASSGDRVVETQYF | TRBV2 | TRBD1 | once | TRBJ2-5
TGTGCCAGCAGCGTCGGGGGGTTAGACACCGGGGAGCTGTTTTTT | CASSVGGLDTGELFF | TRBV7-9 | TRBD2 | NA | TRBJ2-2
TGTGCCAGTACCGGACTAGTCACAGATACGCAGTATTTT | CASTGLVTDTQYF | TRBV19 | TRBD2 | NA | TRBJ2-3